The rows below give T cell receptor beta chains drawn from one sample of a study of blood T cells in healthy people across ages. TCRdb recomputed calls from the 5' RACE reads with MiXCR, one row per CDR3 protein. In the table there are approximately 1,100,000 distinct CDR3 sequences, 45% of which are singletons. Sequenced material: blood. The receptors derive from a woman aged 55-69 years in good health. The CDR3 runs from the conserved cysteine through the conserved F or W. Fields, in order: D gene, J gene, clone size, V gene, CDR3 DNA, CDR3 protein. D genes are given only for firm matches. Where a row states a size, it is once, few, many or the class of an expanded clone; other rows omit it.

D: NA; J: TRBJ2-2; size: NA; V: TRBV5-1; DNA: TGCGCCAGCAGCCCTGCTCGGGCGGGTAACACCGGGGAGCTGTTTTTT; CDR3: CASSPARAGNTGELFF
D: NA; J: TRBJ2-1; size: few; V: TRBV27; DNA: TGTGCCAGCAAGAATGACTACAATGAGCAGTTCTTC; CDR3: CASKNDYNEQFF
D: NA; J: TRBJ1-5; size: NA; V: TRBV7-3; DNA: TGTGCCAGCAGCTTTAAGGTCGGGAACCTACATCAGCCCCAGCATTTT; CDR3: CASSFKVGNLHQPQHF
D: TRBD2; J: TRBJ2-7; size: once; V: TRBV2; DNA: TGTGCCAGCAGGAGGTACCTAGCGGGAGATGGCGAGCAGTACTTC; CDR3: CASRRYLAGDGEQYF
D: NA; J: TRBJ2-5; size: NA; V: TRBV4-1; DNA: TGCGCCAGCAGCAAGATTAGCGGAAACTACAATGAGCAGTACTTC; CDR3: CASSKISGNYNEQYF
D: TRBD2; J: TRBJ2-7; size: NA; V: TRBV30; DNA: TGTGCCCGGAGGTCTAGCGGAGCCTACGAGCAGTACTTC; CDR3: CARRSSGAYEQYF
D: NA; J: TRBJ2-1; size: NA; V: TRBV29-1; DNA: TGCAGCGCGGGGCGGGGTAGCGCTGAGCAGTTCTTC; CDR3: CSAGRGSAEQFF
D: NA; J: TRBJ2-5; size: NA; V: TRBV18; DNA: TGTGCCAGCGCACCATCGGGGGAGACCCAGTACTTC; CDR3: CASAPSGETQYF
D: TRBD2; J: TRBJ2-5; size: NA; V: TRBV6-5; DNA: TGTACCAGCAGCTATAGTCTAGCGGTCGAAGGGACCCAGTACTTC; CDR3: CTSSYSLAVEGTQYF
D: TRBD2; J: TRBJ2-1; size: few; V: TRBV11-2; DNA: TGTGCCAGCAGCTCCCAAGGCTCGTCTAGCGGGTACTCCTACAATGAGCAGTTCTTC; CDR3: CASSSQGSSSGYSYNEQFF
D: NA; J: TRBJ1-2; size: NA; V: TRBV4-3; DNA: TGCGCCAGCAGCCAAGCTGGCAGTCTCGGCTATGGCTACACCTTC; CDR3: CASSQAGSLGYGYTF
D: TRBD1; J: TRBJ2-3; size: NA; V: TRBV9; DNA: TGTGCCAGCAGCGTAGAGGTGGGGACAGGAGGCACAGATACGCAGTATTTT; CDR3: CASSVEVGTGGTDTQYF
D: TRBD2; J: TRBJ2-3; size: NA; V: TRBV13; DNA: TGTGCCAGCAGCATCCGACTAGCGGGTAGCACAGATACGCAGTATTTT; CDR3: CASSIRLAGSTDTQYF
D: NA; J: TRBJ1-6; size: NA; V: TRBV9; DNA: TGTGCCAGCAGCGTAGGAGGGGTAGAATCACCCCTCCACTTT; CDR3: CASSVGGVESPLHF
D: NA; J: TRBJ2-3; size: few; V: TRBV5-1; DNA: TGCGCCAGCAGCAATCAAAAGCATTTGGATACGCAGTATTTT; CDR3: CASSNQKHLDTQYF
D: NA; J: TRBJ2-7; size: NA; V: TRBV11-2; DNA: TGTGCCAGCAGCGTAGAGCCGTACGAAGAGCAGTACTTC; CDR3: CASSVEPYEEQYF
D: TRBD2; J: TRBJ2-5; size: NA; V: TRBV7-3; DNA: TGTGCCAGCAGCTTTGCGGGGGTAGGAGAGACCCAGTACTTC; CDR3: CASSFAGVGETQYF
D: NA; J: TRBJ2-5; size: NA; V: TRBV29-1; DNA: TGCAGCGTTGCGGGACAAGTACAAGAGACCCAGTACTTC; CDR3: CSVAGQVQETQYF
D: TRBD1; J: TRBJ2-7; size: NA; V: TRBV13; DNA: TGTGCCAGCACCCGGGGCGGTGGGGACAGAGGGAACTACGAGCAGTACTTC; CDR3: CASTRGGGDRGNYEQYF
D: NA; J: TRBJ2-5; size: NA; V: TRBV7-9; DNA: TGTGCCAGCAGCTTAGTGATGGGACAACCGCGCCAAGAGACCCAGTACTTC; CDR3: CASSLVMGQPRQETQYF
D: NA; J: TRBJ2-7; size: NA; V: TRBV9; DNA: TGTGCCAGCAGCGTAGAAGGGATTAGTGGCTACGAGCAGTACTTC; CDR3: CASSVEGISGYEQYF
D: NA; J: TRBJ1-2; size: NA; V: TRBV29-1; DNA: TGCAGCGGACAGGACTTAAGCTATGGCTACACCTTC; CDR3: CSGQDLSYGYTF
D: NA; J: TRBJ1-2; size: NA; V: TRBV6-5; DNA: TGTGCCAGCAGACCCTCAACAGGGAACTATGGCTACACCTTC; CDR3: CASRPSTGNYGYTF
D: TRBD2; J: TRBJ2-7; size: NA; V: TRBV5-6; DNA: TGTGCCAGCAGCTTGGGTTTCCCACTAGCGGGAGGAGGATACGAGCAGTACTTC; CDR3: CASSLGFPLAGGGYEQYF
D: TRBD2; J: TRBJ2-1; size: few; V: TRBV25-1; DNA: TGTGCCACCCAAGGACGGACTAGCGGGAGGGGCAATGAGCAGTTCTTC; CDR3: CATQGRTSGRGNEQFF
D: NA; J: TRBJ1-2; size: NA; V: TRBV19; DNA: TGTGCCAGTAGTAGCCGGATGACCACCTTC; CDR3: CASSSRMTTF
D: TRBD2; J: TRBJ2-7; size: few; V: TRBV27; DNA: TGTGCCAGCAGTCCACTAGCGGGAGTTTACGAGCAGTACTTC; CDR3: CASSPLAGVYEQYF
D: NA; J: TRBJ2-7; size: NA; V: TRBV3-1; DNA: TGTGCCAGCAGCTCGGCCTACAATGAGCAGTACTTC; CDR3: CASSSAYNEQYF
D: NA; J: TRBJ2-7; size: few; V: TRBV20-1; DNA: TGCAGTGTTCGGATAGGGGGTATCTACGAGCAGTACTTC; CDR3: CSVRIGGIYEQYF
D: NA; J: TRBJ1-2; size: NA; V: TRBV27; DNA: TGTGCCAGCAGTTTTAGTATCCCCGACAGACGCTATGGCTACACCTTC; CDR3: CASSFSIPDRRYGYTF
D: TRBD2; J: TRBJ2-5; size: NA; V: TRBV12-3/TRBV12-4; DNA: TGTACCAGCAGTTTCGGACTAGCGGGAGCCCTGTTGGAGACCCAGTACTTC; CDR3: CTSSFGLAGALLETQYF
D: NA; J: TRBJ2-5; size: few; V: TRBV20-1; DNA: TGCAGTGCTCAGGCGGGGAGTAGGGAGCAGTACTTC; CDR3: CSAQAGSREQYF
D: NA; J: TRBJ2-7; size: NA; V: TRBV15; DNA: TGTGCCACCAGCAGAGATCTTGCTTTGGTTAACTCCTACGAGCAGTACTTC; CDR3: CATSRDLALVNSYEQYF
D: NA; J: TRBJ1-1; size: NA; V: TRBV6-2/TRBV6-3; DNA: TGTGCCAGCACCGAAACAGGGAAGGGTAAAGCTTTCTTT; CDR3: CASTETGKGKAFF
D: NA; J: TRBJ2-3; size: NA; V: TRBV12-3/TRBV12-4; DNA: TGTGCCAGCAGTGGCCCCCCCCTCACAGATACGCAGTATTTT; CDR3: CASSGPPLTDTQYF